This TCR beta chain was identified during a study of the immune and genomic landscape of osteosarcoma. Study in general: Pediatric and adult high-grade osteosarcoma patients, median diagnosis age approximately 29. General study findings and limits: External normal skin and healthy peripheral blood data provided clonality references. Limited clonal expansion was suggested by productive clonality averaging roughly 0.09, maximum around 0.33. A single dominant hyperexpanded clone appeared in 4 or 5 cases, each with <100 clonotypes.

Primary, local recurrence and metastasis osteosarcoma tumors were taken after treatment from poor-prognosis patients. To note about this clone: Antigen: not known.

The CDR3 has 15 residues. The V segment lost 2 bases and the J segment 5 bases; nucleotides outside the gene matches: 6. Germline CDR1 and CDR2: GTSNPN and SVGIG (reference sequence). Sequencing was performed with immunoSEQ multiplex PCR; in TCRdb, only in-frame clones are kept and a portion is missing. Here the sample spans fewer than 6,500 clones, around 68% being singletons. The TCR comes from a human donor with osteosarcoma. The V call is TRBV30, the J call TRBJ2-1, with 10 bases identical to TRBD2. The specimen sequenced was osteosarcoma tumor tissue from the lung. The DNA for the CDR3 is TGTGCCTGGAGTATAAGCGGGGGGGCCCACAATGAGCAGTTCTTC. Translated: CAWSISGGAHNEQFF. Full variable domain (rest looked up from reference TRBV30 and TRBJ2-1): SQTIHQWPATLVQPVGSPLSLECTVEGTSNPNLYWYRQAAGRGLQLLFYSVGIGQISSEVPQNLSASRPQDRQFILSSKKLLLSDSGFYLCAWSISGGAHNEQFFGPGTRLTVL.